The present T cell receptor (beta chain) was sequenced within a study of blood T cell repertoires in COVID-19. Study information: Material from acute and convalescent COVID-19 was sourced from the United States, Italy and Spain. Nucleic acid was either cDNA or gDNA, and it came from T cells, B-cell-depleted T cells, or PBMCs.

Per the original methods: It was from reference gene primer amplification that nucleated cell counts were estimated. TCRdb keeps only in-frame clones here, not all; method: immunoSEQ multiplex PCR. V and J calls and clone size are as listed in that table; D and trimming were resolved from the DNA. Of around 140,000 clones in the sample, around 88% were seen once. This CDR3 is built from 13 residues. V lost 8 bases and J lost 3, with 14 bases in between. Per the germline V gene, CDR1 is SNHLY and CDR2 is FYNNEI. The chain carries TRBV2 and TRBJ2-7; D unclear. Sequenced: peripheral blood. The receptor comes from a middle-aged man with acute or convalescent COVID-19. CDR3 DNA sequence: TGTGCCAGCCGCGAGTACAGAAGCTACGAGCAGTACTTC. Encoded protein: CASREYRSYEQYF.